This entry concerns a single T cell receptor beta chain. The entry originates in a study of cytotoxic CD8 clonotypes in ibrutinib-treated CLL. Repertoires were generated with immunoSEQ multiplex PCR, while TCRdb's copy carries only in-frame clones and drops some. The sample consists of roughly 150,000 clones, approximately 77% of them appearing once. V lost 5 bases, J lost 4 bases, and 8 bases lay in between. CDR1 and CDR2 from the germline V gene are SEHNR and FQNEAQ (reference sequence). CDR3 length: 12 residues. Source: PBMCs, taken after 12 months of ibrutinib treatment. The clonotype was recovered from a human donor with chronic lymphocytic leukemia. J is TRBJ2-5 and V is TRBV7-9; the D is unclear. CDR3 sequence: CASSQNRETQYF. The CDR3 nucleotides are TGTGCCAGCAGCCAAAATCGAGAGACCCAGTACTTC. Full variable domain (missing parts from reference TRBV7-9 and TRBJ2-5): DTGVSQNPRHKITKRGQNVTFRCDPISEHNRLYWYRQTLGQGPEFLTYFQNEAQLEKSRLLSDRFSAERPKGSFSTLEIQRTEQGDSAMYLCASSQNRETQYFGPGTRLLVL.